This T cell receptor (beta chain) was sequenced in a study of shared clonotypes between healthy human individuals. Per germline, CDR1 SNHLY and CDR2 FYNNEI. Trimming removed 5 bases from V and 7 bases from J; junction bases left unmatched: 5. This CDR3 has 15 amino acids. In regard to this clone: What it recognizes is unknown.

Findings of the study overall: Collection of samples was limited to blood; tissue repertoires likely differ.

The data were produced by immunoSEQ multiplex PCR, yet TCRdb's version contains in-frame clones alone and is incomplete. The sample holds hundreds of thousands of clones, roughly 79% seen once. This TCR came from a woman aged 40 to 50 in good health. Some clones in this sample may be carry-over from other donors' samples. The source material was PBMCs. This sequence joins TRBV2 and TRBJ2-1, with 13 bases identical to TRBD2. The CDR3 protein is CASSPGLAGKNEQFF. The CDR3 region has the DNA TGTGCCAGCAGTCCGGGACTAGCGGGAAAAAATGAGCAGTTCTTC.